This is a list of T cell receptor beta chains from one sample in a study of shared clonotypes between healthy human individuals. Measured with immunoSEQ multiplex PCR; TCRdb has only the in-frame clones, and not every one. The sample includes roughly 2.4 million clones, more than 90% of them seen just once. Material: naive CD4+ T cells sorted from blood. These receptors all come from a man aged 18 to 35 in good health. CDR3s include the opening cysteine and the closing phenylalanine or tryptophan.

J: TRBJ2-2; V: TRBV4-3; CDR3: CASSPNREVTGELFF
J: TRBJ1-3; V: TRBV27; CDR3: CASSAQGSGNTIYF
J: TRBJ1-1; V: TRBV29-1; CDR3: CSVEDHLTGNTEAFF
J: TRBJ1-6; V: TRBV6-6; CDR3: CASRREQGGSPLHF
J: TRBJ1-6; V: TRBV5-1; CDR3: CASRLSGQGFLYNSPLHF
J: TRBJ2-2; V: TRBV6-6; CDR3: CASSYPGQETGELFF
J: TRBJ2-4; V: TRBV28; CDR3: CASSLDRVKNIQYF
J: TRBJ2-5; V: TRBV5-1; CDR3: CASSSDRSETQYF
J: TRBJ2-5; V: TRBV30; CDR3: CAWSGGASGGAMETQYF
J: TRBJ2-7; V: TRBV12-5; CDR3: CASGRGSYEQYF
J: TRBJ1-1; V: TRBV5-6; CDR3: CASSLGENTEAFF
J: TRBJ1-1; V: TRBV5-1; CDR3: CASRPDNLNTEAFF
J: TRBJ2-1; V: TRBV10-3; CDR3: CAISPGQGGNEQFF